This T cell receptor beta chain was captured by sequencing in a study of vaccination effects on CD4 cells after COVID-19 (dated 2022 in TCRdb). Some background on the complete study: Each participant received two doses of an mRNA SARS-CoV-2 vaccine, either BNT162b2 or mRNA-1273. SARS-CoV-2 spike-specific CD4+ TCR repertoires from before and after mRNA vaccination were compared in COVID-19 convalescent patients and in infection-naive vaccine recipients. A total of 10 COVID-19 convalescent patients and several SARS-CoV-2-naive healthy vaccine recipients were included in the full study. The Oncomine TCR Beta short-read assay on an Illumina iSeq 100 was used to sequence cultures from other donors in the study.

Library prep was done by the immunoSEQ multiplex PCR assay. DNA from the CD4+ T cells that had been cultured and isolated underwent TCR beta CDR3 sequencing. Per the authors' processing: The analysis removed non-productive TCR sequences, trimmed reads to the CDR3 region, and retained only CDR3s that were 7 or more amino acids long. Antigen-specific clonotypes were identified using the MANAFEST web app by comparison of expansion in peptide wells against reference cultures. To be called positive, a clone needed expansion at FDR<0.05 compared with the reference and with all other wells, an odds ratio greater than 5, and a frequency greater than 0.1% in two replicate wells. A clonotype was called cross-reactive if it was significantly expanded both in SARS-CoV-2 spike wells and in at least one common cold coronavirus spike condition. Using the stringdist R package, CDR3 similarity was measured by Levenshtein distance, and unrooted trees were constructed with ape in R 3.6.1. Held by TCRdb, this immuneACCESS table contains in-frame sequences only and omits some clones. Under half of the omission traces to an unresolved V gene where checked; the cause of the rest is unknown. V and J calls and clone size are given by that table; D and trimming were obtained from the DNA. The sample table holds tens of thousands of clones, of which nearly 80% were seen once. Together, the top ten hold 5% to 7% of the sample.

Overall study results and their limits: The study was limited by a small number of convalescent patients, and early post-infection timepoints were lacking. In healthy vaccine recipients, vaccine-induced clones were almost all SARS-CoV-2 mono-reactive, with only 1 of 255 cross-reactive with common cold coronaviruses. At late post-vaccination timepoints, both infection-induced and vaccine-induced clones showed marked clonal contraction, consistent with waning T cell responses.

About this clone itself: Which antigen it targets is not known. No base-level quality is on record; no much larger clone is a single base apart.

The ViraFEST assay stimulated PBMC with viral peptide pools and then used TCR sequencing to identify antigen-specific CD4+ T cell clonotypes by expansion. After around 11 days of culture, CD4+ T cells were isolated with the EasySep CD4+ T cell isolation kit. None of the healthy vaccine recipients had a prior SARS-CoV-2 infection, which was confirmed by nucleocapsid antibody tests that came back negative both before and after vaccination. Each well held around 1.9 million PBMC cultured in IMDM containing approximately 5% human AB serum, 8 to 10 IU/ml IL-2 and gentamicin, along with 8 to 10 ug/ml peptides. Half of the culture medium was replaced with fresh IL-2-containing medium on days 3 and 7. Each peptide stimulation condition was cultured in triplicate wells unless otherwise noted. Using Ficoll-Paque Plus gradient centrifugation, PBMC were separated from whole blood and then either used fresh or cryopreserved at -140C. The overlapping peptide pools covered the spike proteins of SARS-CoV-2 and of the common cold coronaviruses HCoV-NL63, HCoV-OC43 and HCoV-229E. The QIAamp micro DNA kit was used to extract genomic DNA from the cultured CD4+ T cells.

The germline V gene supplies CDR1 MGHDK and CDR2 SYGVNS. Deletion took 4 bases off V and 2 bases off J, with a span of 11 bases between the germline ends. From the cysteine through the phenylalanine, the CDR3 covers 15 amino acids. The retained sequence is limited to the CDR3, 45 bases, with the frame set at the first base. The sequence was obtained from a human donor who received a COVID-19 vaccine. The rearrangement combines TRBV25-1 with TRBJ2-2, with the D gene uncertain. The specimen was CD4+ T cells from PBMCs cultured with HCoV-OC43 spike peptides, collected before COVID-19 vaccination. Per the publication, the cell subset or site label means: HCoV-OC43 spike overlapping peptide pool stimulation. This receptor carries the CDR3 CASSGWTRNTGELFF. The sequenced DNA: TGTGCCAGCAGTGGATGGACCCGTAACACCGGGGAGCTGTTTTTT.